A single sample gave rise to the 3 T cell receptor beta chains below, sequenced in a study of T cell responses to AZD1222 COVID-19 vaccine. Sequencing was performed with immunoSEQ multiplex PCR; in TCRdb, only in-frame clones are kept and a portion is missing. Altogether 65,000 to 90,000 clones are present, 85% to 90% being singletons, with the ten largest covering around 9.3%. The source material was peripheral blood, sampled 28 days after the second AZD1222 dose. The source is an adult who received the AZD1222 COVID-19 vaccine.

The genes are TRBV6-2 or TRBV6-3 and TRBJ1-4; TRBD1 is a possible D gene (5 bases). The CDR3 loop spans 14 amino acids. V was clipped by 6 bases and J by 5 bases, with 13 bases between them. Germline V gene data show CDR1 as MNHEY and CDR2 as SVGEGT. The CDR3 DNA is TGTGCCAGCAGCCTGGGACCGCCCAATGAAAAACTGTTTTTT. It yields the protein CASSLGPPNEKLFF.

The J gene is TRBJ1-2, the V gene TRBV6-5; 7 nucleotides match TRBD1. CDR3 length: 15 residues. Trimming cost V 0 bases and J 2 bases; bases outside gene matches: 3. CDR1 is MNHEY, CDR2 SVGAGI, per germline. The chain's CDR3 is CASSYSARGNYGYTF. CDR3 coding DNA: TGTGCCAGCAGTTACTCGGCCAGGGGGAACTATGGCTACACCTTC.

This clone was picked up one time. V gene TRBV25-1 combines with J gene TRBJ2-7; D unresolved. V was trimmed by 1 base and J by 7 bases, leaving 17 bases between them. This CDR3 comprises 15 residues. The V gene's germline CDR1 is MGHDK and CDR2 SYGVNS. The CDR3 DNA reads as TGTGCCAGCAGTGAATCCCTCTCCACCCCTGGGGAGCAGTACTTC. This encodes CASSESLSTPGEQYF.